This T cell receptor (beta chain) was captured in a study of STAT5B mutations in CD4+ large granular lymphocyte leukemia (dated by TCRdb to the early 2020s). Regarding the complete study: Among healthy controls, the CDR3 'QG' motif was associated with a particular HLA allele. The TCRbeta repertoires of CD4+ T-cell large granular lymphocyte leukemia patients were compared with the TCRbeta repertoires of healthy blood donors. Flow cytometry on FACSCanto II or FACSVerse confirmed that purified fractions exceeded 95% purity among lymphocytes. Broader findings and caveats from the paper: Main leukemic clonotypes were private to each patient, although about 25% of the main leukemic clonotypes were found at low frequency in the non-leukemic repertoires of other patients. Data were not HLA-matched; higher clonality in CD4+ versus CD8+ T-LGLL could reflect the relatively small sample size. TRBV06-family usage was enriched among the top patient clones (8/27) compared with healthy controls (2/35). CD4-sorted patient repertoires appeared more clonal than healthy CD4+ repertoires, and this difference persisted after removing the putative leukemic clones.

The healthy controls were 37 blood donors, and the buffy coats of these donors were supplied by the Finnish Red Cross blood service. All TCR-sequenced material derived from peripheral blood: patient blood samples and healthy donor buffy coats. Ficoll-Hypaque gradient centrifugation was used to isolate peripheral blood mononuclear cells. Magnetic purification was used to isolate CD4+ cells from the buffy coats of the healthy controls. Genomic DNA was extracted with the Gentra Puregene Cell and Tissue kit and quantified on a Qubit 2.0 fluorometer. The CDR3, from cysteine to phenylalanine, totals 15 residues. The DNA shown is the 45-base CDR3, in frame from base 1. The CDR1 and CDR2 encoded by the germline V gene are SGHDT and YYEEEE. Trimming at the junction amounts to 4 bases on V and 0 bases on J, and the germline ends lie 11 bases apart. TCRbeta rearrangements were sequenced from genomic DNA using the immunoSEQ assay at survey resolution. From the authors' description of their analysis: In the TCR sequencing data, the smallest productive clonotype frequency that could be detected was 2.59 x 10-5. Analyses included only productive TCRbeta rearrangements, meaning complete and in-frame sequences. The clonality of each sample was calculated as Simpson clonality in the immunoSEQ Analyzer version 3.0. Clones were grouped by frequency into very rare, small, medium, large (1-20%) or hyperexpanded (>20%) categories. Generation probabilities were estimated with OLGA 1.2.3, V-gene circos plots were made with VDJtools, specificities were looked up in VDJdb, and CDR3 motifs were identified with GLIPH. TCRdb mirrors the immuneACCESS table, restricted to in-frame sequences. Some clones are absent from its copies; in checked studies, under half trace to an unresolved V gene, and the reason for the others is unknown. The V and J calls and clone size come from that table; D and trimming were worked out from the DNA. The sample data list roughly 30,000 clones, and roughly 76% of these were observed just once. The ten largest make up about 2% of the sample.

Details on this clone: Its binding antigen is unknown. The input lacks base qualities; no much larger clone sits a single base away.

The receptor's source is a human donor in good health. The sequencing input was CD4+ T cells from blood buffy coats. This sequence uses TRBV5-6 and TRBJ2-1; matching of 6 bases hints at TRBD1 as the D gene. The encoded CDR3 is CASSLGHNSYNEQFF. The bases read TGTGCCAGCAGCCTGGGACACAACTCCTACAATGAGCAGTTCTTC.